This T cell receptor (beta chain) comes out of a study of cytomegalovirus exposure and HLA in healthy donors. With 5 bases clipped from V and 5 bases from J, the junction kept 7 bases outside the gene matches. Germline lookup yields CDR1 SGHNT and CDR2 YENEEA. The CDR3 contains 15 residues. Notes on the study in general: The study recorded more than 150 TCR beta chains that were cytomegalovirus-associated.

PCR involved 60 Vbeta and 13 Jbeta primers. Data came from immunoSEQ multiplex PCR; TCRdb stores just in-frame clones and leaves some out. Recorded for this sample: about 140,000 clones. In the case of this clone: Its specificity is not known.

This receptor was obtained from a woman in her late teens or twenties in good health and CMV-seronegative. The chain couples TRBV11-3 to TRBJ2-1, with 9 bases that match TRBD2. Source material: PBMCs. Here the CDR3 reads CASSKRAGGDNEQFF. The CDR3 DNA reads TGTGCCAGCAGCAAACGTGCGGGAGGGGACAATGAGCAGTTCTTC.